Listed here is a single TCR beta chain. Its antigen remains unknown. The data derive from a study of shared clonotypes between healthy human individuals. Points from the study as a whole: It was expected that sequencing depth would affect clonotype sharing among donors. Generation probability values for non-shared clonotypes were lower than those for clonotypes shared by all four donors.

This CDR3 is built from 19 residues. With 0 bases clipped from V and 3 bases from J, the junction kept 13 bases outside the gene matches. The V gene's germline CDR1 is KGHSH and CDR2 LQKENI. Assay: immunoSEQ multiplex PCR; the TCRdb copy retains only in-frame clones and omits some. The sample has about 2.4 million clones, roughly 93% seen once. The specimen sequenced was naive CD4+ T cells from PBMCs. Indicated subset: CD45RA+ positively selected. The rearrangement uses TRBV18 and TRBJ2-3, with 9 nucleotides matching TRBD2. This sequence originates from a man in his late teens or twenties in good health. Some clones in this sample may be carry-over from other donors' samples. The CDR3 DNA sequence: TGTGCCAGCTCACCACCCAGAATAGCGGGAGTTTCAGTGACAGATACGCAGTATTTT. Amino acid sequence: CASSPPRIAGVSVTDTQYF.